The 29 T cell receptor beta chains below all came from one sample that was sequenced in a study of CD8+CD57+ T cells in acquired aplastic anemia. According to the study, genomic DNA was the template for TCR beta VDJ and CDR3 profiling. MiXCR, applied by TCRdb to the reads, yields one record per CDR3 protein. Seen here are about 190,000 distinct CDR3 sequences, approximately 50% observed once, and the top ten hold about 15%. Sequencing was done on a sample of sorted CD4+, CD8+, or CD8+CD57+ T cells (not recorded which) from PBMCs. The receptor set was obtained from a human donor in good health, serving as a control.

As regards this clonotype: An end of the junction differs from the germline gene, which may be a read error. V gene TRBV5-4 combines with J gene TRBJ2-2, with D maybe TRBD1 (6 bases). CDR1 and CDR2 (germline): SGHNT, YYREEE (reference sequence). The CDR3 is 16 amino acids. The CDR3 is CACSIPWQGRTGELLF. CDR3 sequence (DNA): TGTGCCTGCAGCATACCGTGGCAGGGGCGTACCGGGGAGCTGCTTTTT.

The V and J genes are TRBV24-1 and TRBJ2-1; 8 nucleotides line up with TRBD2. V was clipped by 1 base and J by 7 bases; unmatched bases: 2. This CDR3 is 14 amino acids long. The germline V gene has CDR1 KGHDR and CDR2 SFDVKD. CDR3 residues: CATSDLGTRNEQFF. The CDR3 DNA sequence: TGTGCCACCAGTGATTTAGGGACTAGAAATGAGCAGTTCTTC.

In this sample, this clonotype turned up many times. The CDR3 coding sequence is TGTGCCAGCAGCTTAGTAGTAGGGGCGACAGAGCTTAACTATGGCTACACCTTC. It encodes CASSLVVGATELNYGYTF. The chain employs TRBV7-2 and TRBJ1-2, with D possibly matching TRBD1 (5 bases). Trimming removed 1 base from V and 1 base from J, with 19 bases in between. CDR1 is SGHTA, CDR2 FQGNSA, per germline. The CDR3 has 18 residues.

This clonotype was recorded at least ten times. As DNA, the CDR3 is TGTGCCAGCAGCTTAGCGGGAGGGACAGGGCTTAATGAAAAACTGTTTTTT. Its protein is CASSLAGGTGLNEKLFF. The rearrangement joins TRBV7-9 to TRBJ1-4, with 9 bases that match TRBD1. The ends lost 0 bases at V and 4 bases at J; junction bases unmatched: 6. Germline V gene sequence: CDR1 SEHNR, CDR2 FQNEAQ (reference sequence). CDR3 length: 17 amino acids.

This clonotype was seen many times. The chain has TRBV20-1 and TRBJ2-7, with a tentative D call TRBD1 (5 bases). V lost 0 bases to trimming and J lost 4 bases, with 13 bases between them. In germline, CDR1 is DFQATT, CDR2 SNEGSKA (reference sequence). CDR3 length equals 14 residues. The CDR3 nucleotides read TGCAGTGCTAGAGATCCAGGGAAAGGGTACGAGCAGTACTTC. Protein sequence: CSARDPGKGYEQYF.

The chain is built from TRBV3-1 and TRBJ2-3; no firm D call. This CDR3 has 15 amino acids. The ends were cut back, 5 bases at V and 3 bases at J, with 15 bases in the middle. Germline values: CDR1 LGHDT, CDR2 YNNKEL (reference sequence). DNA for the CDR3: TGTGCCAGCAGCATACCCACACACGGGACAGATACGCAGTATTTT. Translated: CASSIPTHGTDTQYF.

The V gene is TRBV11-2, the J gene TRBJ1-5; 7 bases are shared with TRBD1. The germline CDR1 and CDR2 sequences are SGHAT and FQNNGV. This CDR3 has 16 residues. Trimming took 3 bases from V and 2 from J; bases not matched to a gene: 7. The CDR3, as DNA: TGTGCCAGCAGCTTCATAAGGGGGCTCGGCAATCAGCCCCAGCATTTT. It specifies CASSFIRGLGNQPQHF.

This sequence joins TRBV19 and TRBJ2-6; D not certain. Per germline, CDR1 LNHDA and CDR2 SQIVND (reference sequence). Trimming took off 7 bases at V and 0 bases at J, with 16 bases between the two ends. The CDR3 is 17 amino acids. Written as DNA, the CDR3 is TGTGCCAGTACCTGGTTAAGGGCCCGCTCTGGGGCCAACGTCCTGACTTTC. The encoded protein is CASTWLRARSGANVLTF.

This clonotype was seen many times. The chain carries TRBV4-3 and TRBJ2-2, with a tentative D call TRBD1 (6 bases). The length of the CDR3 is 14 residues. V was trimmed by 4 bases and J by 5 bases, leaving 11 bases between them. Germline V CDR1 and CDR2: LGHNA, YSLEER. The chain's CDR3 is CASSPKTGTGELFF. In nucleotides, the CDR3 is TGCGCCAGCAGCCCCAAGACAGGAACCGGGGAGCTGTTTTTT.

V and J are TRBV2 and TRBJ2-1; D remains ambiguous. CDR3 length: 13 residues. CDR1 is SNHLY and CDR2 is FYNNEI in the germline V gene. V was trimmed by 7 bases and J by 5 bases, leaving 12 bases between them. CDR3 nucleotide sequence: TGTGCCAGCACTTTGTTAGTAGACAATGAGCAGTTCTTC. Translating gives CASTLLVDNEQFF.

This clonotype was observed a single time. The J gene is TRBJ2-7, the V gene TRBV7-6; weak D call: TRBD2 (5 bases). V was pared by 1 base and J by 7 bases, with 11 bases between. Germline V gene sequence: CDR1 SGHVS, CDR2 FNYEAQ. This CDR3 spans 13 amino acids. CDR3 sequence reads: CASSLVPSYEQYF. For the CDR3, the DNA is TGTGCCAGCAGCTTAGTCCCTAGCTATGAGCAGTACTTC.

The CDR3, as DNA: TGTGCCAGCAGTGAAGCCCCAGGGATCAACACCGGGGAGCTGTTTTTT. This codes for CASSEAPGINTGELFF. The V call is TRBV6-6, the J call TRBJ2-2, with D perhaps TRBD1 (5 bases). This CDR3 is 16 amino acids long. Trimming removed 5 bases from V and 2 bases from J, with 15 bases in between. Germline V lookup: CDR1 MNHNY, CDR2 SVGAGI (reference sequence).

V usage is TRBV10-3 and J usage is TRBJ2-1; TRBD2 might be the D (5 bases). Germline lookup yields CDR1 ENHRY and CDR2 SYGVKD. The CDR3 is 15 amino acids. Trimming stripped 3 bases from V and 7 bases from J, with 16 bases between. The chain's CDR3 is CAISDRAGFRNEQFF. Written as DNA, the CDR3 is TGTGCCATCAGTGACCGGGCGGGTTTCAGGAATGAGCAGTTCTTC.

Of note for this clonotype: The final CDR3 position lacks the conserved phenylalanine or tryptophan, pointing to a likely read error. The DNA is omitted, as the CDR3 cannot be located on it reliably, and the CDR3 follows TCRdb's listing. The V gene is TRBV25-1, the J gene TRBJ2-5; TRBD2 is the table's D call and was not checked against the DNA. Per the germline V gene, CDR1 is MGHDK and CDR2 is SYGVNS. The CDR3 has 8 amino acids, counting both end residues. The CDR3 spells CASSEPAG.

The V gene is TRBV7-9, the J gene TRBJ1-2, with D unclear. There are 14 residues in the CDR3. Germline V gene data show CDR1 as SEHNR and CDR2 as FQNEAQ (reference sequence). The V end was cut by 8 bases, the J end by 8 bases, with 21 bases between. CDR3 loop: CASLPDLDSRGYTF. The CDR3 DNA reads TGTGCCAGCCTCCCGGACTTGGACTCGCGCGGCTACACCTTC. The variable domain in full, with the rest retrieved from reference TRBV7-9 and TRBJ1-2, is DTGVSQNPRHKITKRGQNVTFRCDPISEHNRLYWYRQTLGQGPEFLTYFQNEAQLEKSRLLSDRFSAERPKGSFSTLEIQRTEQGDSAMYLCASLPDLDSRGYTFGSGTRLTVV.

This sequence joins TRBV29-1 and TRBJ2-5; tentative D call: TRBD2 (6 bases). CDR1 is SQVTM and CDR2 is ANQGSEA in the germline V gene. The ends were cut back, 5 bases at V and 2 bases at J, with 9 bases in the middle. The CDR3 spans 12 residues. CDR3 region: CSVRSGQETQYF. Here the CDR3 DNA reads TGCAGCGTTCGGAGCGGGCAAGAGACCCAGTACTTC. The entire variable domain, with the rest obtained from reference TRBV29-1 and TRBJ2-5, is as follows: SAVISQKPSRDICQRGTSLTIQCQVDSQVTMMFWYRQQPGQSLTLIATANQGSEATYESGFVIDKFPISRPNLTFSTLTVSNMSPEDSSIYLCSVRSGQETQYFGPGTRLLVL.

The chain links TRBV6-1 to TRBJ2-7; 11 bases fit TRBD1. In germline, CDR1 is MNHNS, CDR2 SASEGT. The CDR3 contains 13 residues. V gave up 7 bases and J gave up 5 bases; unmatched junction bases: 4. The CDR3 DNA follows: TGTGCCAGCAACTGGGACAGGGGGAACGAGCAGTACTTC. Amino acid sequence: CASNWDRGNEQYF.

This clonotype was found many times. V is TRBV20-1 and J is TRBJ1-2, with a weak D call TRBD1 (6 bases). This CDR3 spans 15 amino acids. CDR1 is DFQATT and CDR2 is SNEGSKA in the germline V gene (reference sequence). Trimming cost V 0 bases and J 4 bases, with 15 bases left between them. CDR3 sequence (DNA): TGCAGTGCTAGAGATGAGTCGGGACACATCTATGGCTACACCTTC. This encodes CSARDESGHIYGYTF.

The chain joins TRBV7-2 to TRBJ1-1; no reliable D call. Germline V CDR1 and CDR2: SGHTA, FQGNSA. This CDR3 comprises 15 residues. V lost 8 bases and J 5 bases, leaving 21 bases between the germline ends. The CDR3 protein is CASSPRTSGETEAFF. DNA for the CDR3: TGTGCCAGCTCACCGCGGACGAGTGGGGAAACTGAAGCTTTCTTT.

This clonotype showed up many times. The CDR3 bases are TGTGCCAGCAGCCTTAACAGGGGGGGGAAGAGCTCCTACGAGCAGTACTTC. Residues: CASSLNRGGKSSYEQYF. The genes are TRBV7-2 and TRBJ2-7, with a weak D call TRBD1 (8 bases). Germline V gene sequence: CDR1 SGHTA, CDR2 FQGNSA. Trimming took off 5 bases at V and 0 bases at J, with 20 bases between the two ends. CDR3 length: 17 amino acids.

J is TRBJ2-1 and V is TRBV24-1; 9 bases fit TRBD1. V trimming: 4 bases; J trimming: 10 bases; junction bases outside the gene matches: 10. Germline-derived CDR1 and CDR2 are KGHDR and SFDVKD. The CDR3 is 15 residues long. The CDR3 spells CATSDSPGTGQEQFF. The CDR3 region has the DNA TGTGCCACCAGTGACAGTCCCGGGACAGGGCAGGAGCAGTTCTTC.

This clonotype was detected only once. The chain recombines TRBV10-3 with TRBJ2-1, with 7 bases identical to TRBD2. Germline CDR1 reads ENHRY; CDR2 reads SYGVKD. Trimming took 0 bases from V and 8 from J; bases not matched to a gene: 7. CDR3 length: 15 residues. The CDR3 bases are TGTGCCATCAGTGAGTCAAGCGGGGAATTCGATGAGCAGTTCTTC. This gives the protein CAISESSGEFDEQFF.

This clonotype has a handful of counts. The V and J genes are TRBV30 and TRBJ2-1, with 11 bases identical to TRBD2. Trimming cost V 3 bases and J 9 bases; bases outside gene matches: 4. The CDR3 has 13 residues. CDR1 is GTSNPN, CDR2 SVGIG, per germline (reference sequence). The CDR3 DNA is TGTGCCTGGAGCACTGGGACTAGCGGTGAGCAGTTCTTC. This gives the protein CAWSTGTSGEQFF.

This clonotype turned up a few times. The gene calls are TRBV7-3 and TRBJ2-7; 8 positions agree with TRBD2. The germline V gene encodes CDR1 SGHTA and CDR2 FQGTGA. The V segment lost 3 bases and the J segment 2 bases; nucleotides outside the gene matches: 9. The CDR3 has 16 residues. The CDR3 DNA sequence: TGTGCCAGCAGCTTTAGCGGGGCAGGCCAGACCTACGAGCAGTACTTC. Translation: CASSFSGAGQTYEQYF.

This clonotype was seen a handful of times. The rearrangement uses TRBV7-2 and TRBJ2-1; D is possibly TRBD1 or TRBD2 (6 bases each). V lost 6 bases and J 5 bases, leaving 11 bases between the germline ends. Germline CDR1 and CDR2: SGHTA and FQGNSA. The CDR3 is 13 residues long. CDR3 in amino acids: CASRLRGDNEQFF. DNA of the CDR3: TGTGCCAGCAGACTTAGGGGGGACAATGAGCAGTTCTTC.

V is TRBV13 and J is TRBJ2-7; 7 nucleotides match TRBD1. CDR1 and CDR2 from the germline V gene are PRHDT and FYEKMQ (reference sequence). Losses at the gene ends were 5 bases for V and 1 base for J; bases not matched to a gene: 11. The CDR3 is 16 residues long. The DNA for the CDR3 is TGTGCCAGCAGCCTCGTTTACACAGGGGTGTCCTACGAGCAGTACTTC. Translated: CASSLVYTGVSYEQYF.

This clonotype was observed many times. J is TRBJ1-6 and V is TRBV12-3 or TRBV12-4; D not resolved. The CDR3 is 14 amino acids. The germline V and J ends were trimmed by 5 bases and 0 bases, with 5 bases remaining between them. Here the CDR3 DNA reads TGTGCCAGCAGTCCGACCTCCTATAATTCACCCCTCCACTTT. Its translation is CASSPTSYNSPLHF.

A note on this clonotype: The final CDR3 position lacks the conserved phenylalanine or tryptophan, pointing to a likely read error. It is unclear where the CDR3 begins or ends on the DNA, so no DNA is shown, and the CDR3 is as TCRdb lists it. The V gene is TRBV7-2, the J gene TRBJ2-5; the table assigns TRBD1, which was not confirmed against the DNA. The CDR3 adds up to 12 amino acids, both ends counted. Germline CDR1 reads SGHTA; CDR2 reads FQGNSA. The CDR3: CASSLGDRTASL.

This clonotype showed up many times. The V gene is TRBV7-6, the J gene TRBJ1-3; D not certain. Germline V gene data show CDR1 as SGHVS and CDR2 as FNYEAQ. Trimming pared 3 bases from V and 0 bases from J, leaving 12 bases between. This CDR3 spans 16 amino acids. The CDR3 loop reads CASSFQDGYSGNTIYF. The CDR3 DNA is TGTGCCAGCAGCTTCCAAGACGGATACTCTGGAAACACCATATATTTT. Variable domain in full (rest from reference TRBV7-6 and TRBJ1-3): GAGVSQSPRYKVTKRGQDVALRCDPISGHVSLYWYRQALGQGPEFLTYFNYEAQQDKSGLPNDRFSAERPEGSISTLTIQRTEQRDSAMYRCASSFQDGYSGNTIYFGEGSWLTVV.